This T cell receptor beta chain appears in the sequencing data of a study of cytomegalovirus exposure and HLA in healthy donors (dated by TCRdb to 2015 to 2018). Broadly, across the study: According to an earlier analysis of a few hundred of the donors, about 190 million T cells yielded roughly 100 million unique TCR beta sequences and more than 250 Gb of sequence data. A later analysis re-analyzed previously published TCR beta repertoires from about 600 donors and added high-resolution HLA genotyping to study TCR occurrence patterns. A later genetic analysis took genome-wide SNP genotypes for about 60% of the roughly 670 donors and used that subset as a discovery cohort. To decide whether each TCR beta V gene segment behaved as functional or pseudogenic, an earlier analysis of fewer than 750 of the donors relied on high-throughput TCR beta sequencing. A separate validation cohort of about 110 different subjects was used in addition to the approximately 700-subject first cohort. Every discovery cohort repertoire had been produced on one sequencing platform. The number of donors typed differed by locus, with 629-630 for A, B, C, DRB1 and DQB1, around 500 for DQA1, over 600 for DPA1, and 450 to 480 for DPB1. Alongside the repertoire data, information on donor age, sex, ethnicity and CMV serostatus was compiled. A few DR-DQ haplotypes were handled as single units for association and clustering because linkage in the cohort was strong. Among about 400 genotyped donors of the cohort, an average of approximately 200,000 unique TCR beta nucleotide sequences was sequenced per donor, of which approximately 19% were non-productive. The study aimed to test whether cataloging public T cell receptors could reveal signatures of past pathogen exposure. An early release covering around 630 HLA-typed donors comprised 250 to 350 gigabases of sequencing data and some 79 million unique TCR sequences. Using immunosequencing, the study profiled T cell repertoires from 666 subjects and related those repertoires to cytomegalovirus serostatus. Class I and class II HLA loci were covered by the typing at four-digit resolution. Of the 300 to 400 genotyped donors, approximately 82% fell in the genetic ancestry cluster associated with self-reported Caucasian donors. Rather than using new phenotypic data, the later analysis identified candidate immune exposures from TCR beta sequences and from how often those sequences occurred across donors. To predict cytomegalovirus infection status, the study brought together high-throughput TCR immunosequencing, statistical association of individual TCRs with disease status, and machine learning. Results and caveats for the whole study, not just this receptor: In a later analysis, TCR association rates were found to vary across HLA loci, with the most associated TCRs seen for DRB1 alleles and the fewest for HLA-C alleles. Because some donors lacked HLA typing at each locus, the association tests relied only on the typed subset. Linkage disequilibrium might explain the correlated functional status among segregating V segments, but an unknown experimental factor could not be ruled out. An earlier analysis of approximately 600 of the donors showed that most TCR beta V segments appeared in productive rearrangements either about 87% or about 30% of the time, which broadly matched IMGT annotations. In both the original and validation cohorts, the classifier was reported to diagnose cytomegalovirus status with high specificity and sensitivity. A later analysis associated 16,951 TCR beta sequences with specific HLA alleles at a false discovery rate of 0.05. Immune exposure information for the cohort was limited to CMV serostatus. Across donors, most TCR sequences were observed very rarely, whereas some public TCRs were present in many individuals. In a later genetic analysis, fewer N-insertions in productive TCRs were reported among donors in an Asian-associated ancestry cluster than the approximately 670-donor mean. Several of the top co-occurrence clusters appeared to be linked to parvovirus B19, influenza, CMV and Epstein-Barr virus, according to a later analysis. Because counts were too low, about 18 rarely observed V segments, including chromosome 9 orphons, were excluded from the earlier analysis of 587 of the donors. Some IMGT-functional V segments, including TRBV6-2 and TRBV6-3, could not be told apart with the 87-base-pair reads, so those segments were excluded. Sequencing depth was assumed to be roughly uniform across donors in the presence/absence analyses, though that assumption may not hold. The authors suggested that the approach could potentially be generalized to other disease states and immunological phenotypes. In this cohort, only TCR beta chains were sequenced, and detectable features were limited by the absence of alpha or paired-chain data. An association between a missense DCLRE1C variant and V-gene and J-gene trimming of TCR beta chains was found in a later genetic analysis and replicated in an independent cohort. The sequencing pipeline was judged likely to have produced a cluster of highly shared sequence variants as a technical artifact. When HLA alleles, especially DR and DQ, strongly co-occurred, TCR associations were difficult to assign to individual alleles. A later analysis found that HLA-associated TCR beta chains were more clonally expanded and had lower generation probabilities than equally common non-associated chains. According to a later analysis, most CMV-associated TCR beta chains appeared to be HLA-restricted, and the HLA associations seemed to be driven largely by CMV exposure. The study listed 150 to 200 TCR beta chains as associated with cytomegalovirus. A few of the identified cytomegalovirus-associated TCR beta chains were confirmed in vitro to be specific for cytomegalovirus antigens. A further reported finding was that TCR beta sequences accurately predicted the HLA-A and HLA-B alleles for most subjects in the first cohort.

From the cysteine through the phenylalanine, the CDR3 covers 18 amino acids. Only CDR3 DNA is held: 54 bases, read in frame from base 1. After removal of 0 bases from V and 5 bases from J, the junction retains 12 bases not matched to a gene. CDR1 and CDR2 are read off the germline V gene (reference sequence) as GTSNPN and SVGIG. Regarding this clone: What antigen it recognizes has not been identified. Base qualities are missing; no much larger clone stands one base away.

Library preparation was by the immunoSEQ multiplex PCR assay. For the multiplex PCR, a mixture combining 60 forward primers for TCR Vbeta segments and 13 reverse primers for TCR Jbeta segments was used. Amplification of the CDR3 region of rearranged TCR beta genes was performed with a multiplex PCR assay on genomic DNA. The amplified TCR beta libraries were sequenced on the Illumina HiSeq System as 87-base-pair reads. On the study's bioinformatics: A later analysis counted approximately 84 million unique TCR beta chains across the 500 to 850 repertoires, and some 11 million of these chains were shared by at least two donors. Raw reads were error-corrected and collapsed into unique sequences with a nearest-neighbor algorithm that merged closely related sequences to remove PCR and sequencing errors. To assign V, D and J gene segments, CDR3 sequences were aligned to IMGT reference sequences. For a sequence to be retained, at least a six-nucleotide match to both a V gene segment and a J gene segment was required. Rearrangements were classified as productive when the CDR3 lacked stop codons and remained in frame with V and J, and all other rearrangements were classified as non-productive. CDR3 was defined by IMGT convention, running from the second conserved V-encoded cysteine to the conserved J-encoded phenylalanine. In an earlier analysis of more than 550 of the donors, sequences lacking an unambiguous match to a single V gene segment were excluded. An earlier analysis of several hundred of the donors called V segments functional above 56.7% productive rearrangements and segregating when the between-donor standard deviation exceeded 5%. A statistical classification framework was developed to diagnose cytomegalovirus status using the catalog of TCR beta chain sequences. In a later analysis, V and J genes were assigned by comparing TCR nucleotide sequences against IMGT/GENE-DB human TR gene sequences. Using the TCRdist pipeline, a later analysis assigned CDR3 sequences along with most-parsimonious VDJ recombination scenarios. In a later analysis, every TCR beta chain was defined by the combination of its CDR3 amino acid sequence and its V-gene family, and reads without a unique V-gene family were dropped. In a later analysis, 450 to 600 highly shared, low-generation-probability nucleotide sequences were removed to address suspected cross-contamination and a sequencing artifact. In a later analysis, a clonal expansion index was calculated for each public chain from normalized within-repertoire ranks of inferred template counts. Generation probabilities in a later analysis came from a VDJ recombination model fitted to out-of-frame rearrangements, and those results were checked against IGoR. In a later analysis, TCR-TCR, TCR-HLA and TCR-CMV co-occurrence was scored with hypergeometric tests, and a repertoire-size bias correction was applied to TCR pairs. A later analysis estimated false discovery rates by permuting HLA or CMV assignments 20 times. In a later analysis, co-occurring TCRs were grouped using DBSCAN, with TCRdist sequence similarity added in when clustering inside HLA-allele-positive subsets. Co-occurrence clustering excluded repertoires with fewer than 30,000 or more than 120,000 public chains, plus five with anomalous nucleotide sharing. TCRdb took over this immuneACCESS table, retaining in-frame rearrangements with V and J assigned. Such tables are incomplete; in checked studies, under half of the missing clones stem from an unresolved V gene, and the remainder is unexplained. V and J calls and clone size are those listed in that table; D and trimming were worked out from the DNA. For this sample the table gives some 250,000 clones, of which roughly 80% were detected only once. 5% to 6% of the sample is taken by the ten largest.

The cohort was made up of under 800 healthy bone marrow donors. At the time of sampling, all cohort members were nominally healthy, though unrecorded immune exposures were likely present. The donor tested CMV seropositive and was one of the 289 seropositive cohort members. A peripheral blood sample was collected from each donor, and TCR beta sequencing was performed on peripheral blood mononuclear cells. The Qiagen DNeasy Blood Extraction Kit was used to extract genomic DNA from the blood cell samples. The V and J genes are TRBV30 and TRBJ2-7, with TRBD2 identical over 14 junction bases. The TCR comes from a woman in her forties in good health and CMV-seropositive. What was sequenced was PBMCs. The CDR3 corresponds to CAWSVDYPGLAGVDEQYF. Read as DNA, the sequence is TGTGCCTGGAGTGTCGACTATCCGGGACTAGCGGGGGTCGACGAGCAGTACTTC. Extended through the reference TRBV30 and TRBJ2-7 proteins, this CDR3 yields the full variable domain: SQTIHQWPATLVQPVGSPLSLECTVEGTSNPNLYWYRQAAGRGLQLLFYSVGIGQISSEVPQNLSASRPQDRQFILSSKKLLLSDSGFYLCAWSVDYPGLAGVDEQYFGPGTRLTVT.